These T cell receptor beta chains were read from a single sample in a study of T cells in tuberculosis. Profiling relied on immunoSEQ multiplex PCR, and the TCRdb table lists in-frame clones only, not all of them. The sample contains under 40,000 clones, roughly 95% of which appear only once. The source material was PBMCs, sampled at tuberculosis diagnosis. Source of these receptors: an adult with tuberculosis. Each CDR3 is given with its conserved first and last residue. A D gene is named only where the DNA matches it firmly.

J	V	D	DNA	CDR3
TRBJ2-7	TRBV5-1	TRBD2	TGCGCCAGCAGCTTGAGCGGGACTCCCTACGAGCAGTACTTC	CASSLSGTPYEQYF
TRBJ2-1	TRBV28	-	TGTGCCAGCAGTTTCTTCTCCTACAATGAGCAGTTCTTC	CASSFFSYNEQFF
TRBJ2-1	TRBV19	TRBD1	TGTGCCAGTAGTATAAAACTCCGGGACAGGGGCTATAATGAGCAGTTCTTC	CASSIKLRDRGYNEQFF
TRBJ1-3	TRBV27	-	TGTGCCAGCAGCGATAAGCCCCTAAAAAACGCCATATATTTT	CASSDKPLKNAIYF
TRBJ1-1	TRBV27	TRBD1	TGTGCCAGCAGTTCCACCGGGACAGTAAGCACTGAAGCTTTCTTT	CASSSTGTVSTEAFF
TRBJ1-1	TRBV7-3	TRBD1	TGTGCCAGCGGGGGACAGTCTTTCACTGAAGCTTTCTTT	CASGGQSFTEAFF
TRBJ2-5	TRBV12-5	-	TGTGCTAGTGGTTTAGCCGAGACCCAGTACTTC	CASGLAETQYF
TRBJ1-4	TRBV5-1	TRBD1	TGCGCCAGCAGAGGGACCCGGGACAGGGACGAAAAACTGTTTTTT	CASRGTRDRDEKLFF
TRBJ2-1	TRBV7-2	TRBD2	TGTGCCAGCAGCTTGGCTAGCGGGAACAATGAGCAGTTCTTC	CASSLASGNNEQFF
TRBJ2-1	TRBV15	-	TGTGCCACCACCCCGGGGTCGTTTGACGATGAGCAGTTCTTC	CATTPGSFDDEQFF